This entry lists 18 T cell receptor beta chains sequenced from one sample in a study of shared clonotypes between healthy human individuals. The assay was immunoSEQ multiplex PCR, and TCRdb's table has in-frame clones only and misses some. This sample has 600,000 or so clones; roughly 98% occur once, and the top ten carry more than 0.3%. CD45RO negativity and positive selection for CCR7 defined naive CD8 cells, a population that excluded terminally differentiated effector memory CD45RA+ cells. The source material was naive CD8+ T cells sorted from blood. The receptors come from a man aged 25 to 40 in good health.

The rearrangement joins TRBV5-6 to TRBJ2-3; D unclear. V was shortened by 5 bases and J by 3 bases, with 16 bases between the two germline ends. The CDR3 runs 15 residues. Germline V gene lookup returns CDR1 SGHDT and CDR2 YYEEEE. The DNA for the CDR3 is TGTGCCAGCAGACCGCAGAGCCCTCCTACAGATACGCAGTATTTT. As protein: CASRPQSPPTDTQYF.

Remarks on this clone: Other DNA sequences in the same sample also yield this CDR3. The CDR3 region is CASSYSSRGYGYTF. Written as DNA, the CDR3 is TGTGCCAGCAGTTACTCCTCGAGGGGGTATGGCTACACCTTC. The rearrangement links TRBV6-5 to TRBJ1-2, with D possibly being TRBD1 (6 bases). The CDR3 totals 14 residues. Germline V gene data show CDR1 as MNHEY and CDR2 as SVGAGI. V shed 0 bases and J shed 5 bases, with 10 bases lying between them.

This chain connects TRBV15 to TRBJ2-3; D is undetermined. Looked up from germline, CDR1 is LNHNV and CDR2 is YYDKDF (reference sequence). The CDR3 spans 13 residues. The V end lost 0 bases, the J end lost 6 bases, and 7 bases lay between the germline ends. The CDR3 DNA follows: TGTGCCACCAGCAGAGATCCGGGTGATACGCAGTATTTT. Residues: CATSRDPGDTQYF.

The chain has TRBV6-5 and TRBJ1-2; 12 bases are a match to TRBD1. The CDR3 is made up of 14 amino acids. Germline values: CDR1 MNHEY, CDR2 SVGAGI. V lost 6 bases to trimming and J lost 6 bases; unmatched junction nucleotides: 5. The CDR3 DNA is TGTGCCAGCAGCGGGACAGGGGGCTTAAATGGCTACACCTTC. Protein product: CASSGTGGLNGYTF.

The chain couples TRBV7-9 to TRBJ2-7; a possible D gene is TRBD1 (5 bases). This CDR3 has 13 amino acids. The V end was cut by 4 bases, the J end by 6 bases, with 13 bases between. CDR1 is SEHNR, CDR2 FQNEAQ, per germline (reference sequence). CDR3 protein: CASSSDSRIEQYF. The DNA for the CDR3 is TGTGCCAGCAGCTCAGACAGTCGGATCGAGCAGTACTTC. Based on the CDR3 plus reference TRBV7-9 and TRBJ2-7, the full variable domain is DTGVSQNPRHKITKRGQNVTFRCDPISEHNRLYWYRQTLGQGPEFLTYFQNEAQLEKSRLLSDRFSAERPKGSFSTLEIQRTEQGDSAMYLCASSSDSRIEQYFGPGTRLTVT.

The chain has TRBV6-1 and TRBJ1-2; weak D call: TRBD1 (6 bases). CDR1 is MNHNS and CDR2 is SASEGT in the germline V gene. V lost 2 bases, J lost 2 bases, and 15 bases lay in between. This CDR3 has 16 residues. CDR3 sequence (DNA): TGTGCCAGCAGTGAATTTCAAGGGGGTTACAACTATGGCTACACCTTC. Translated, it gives CASSEFQGGYNYGYTF.

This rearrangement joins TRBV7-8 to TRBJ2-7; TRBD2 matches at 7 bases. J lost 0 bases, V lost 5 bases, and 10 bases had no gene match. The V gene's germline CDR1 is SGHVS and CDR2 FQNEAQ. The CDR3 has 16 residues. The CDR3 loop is CASSRWAGGSSYEQYF. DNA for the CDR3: TGTGCCAGCAGCCGCTGGGCGGGCGGGAGCTCCTACGAGCAGTACTTC.

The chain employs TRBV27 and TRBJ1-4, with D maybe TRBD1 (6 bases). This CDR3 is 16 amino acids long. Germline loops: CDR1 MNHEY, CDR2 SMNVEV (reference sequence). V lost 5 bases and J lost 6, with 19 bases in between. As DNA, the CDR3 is TGTGCCAGCAGTCACTTGGTGGGGGGGGCCCATGAAAAACTGTTTTTT. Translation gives CASSHLVGGAHEKLFF.

The chain's CDR3 is CASSLEYEQYF. CDR3 in DNA: TGTGCCAGCAGCTTAGAATACGAGCAGTACTTC. The chain couples TRBV7-8 to TRBJ2-7; no clear D. Germline CDR1 and CDR2: SGHVS and FQNEAQ. This CDR3 has 11 amino acids. V dropped 1 base and J dropped 4 bases, with 2 bases sitting between them.

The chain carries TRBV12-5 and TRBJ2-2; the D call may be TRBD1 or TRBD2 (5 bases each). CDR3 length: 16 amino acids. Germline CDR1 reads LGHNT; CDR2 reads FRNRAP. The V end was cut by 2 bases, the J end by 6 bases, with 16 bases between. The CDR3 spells CASGLFVGGNAGELFF. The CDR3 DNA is TGTGCTAGTGGTTTGTTTGTTGGGGGTAACGCCGGGGAGCTGTTTTTT. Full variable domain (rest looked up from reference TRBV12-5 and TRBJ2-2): DARVTQTPRHKVTEMGQEVTMRCQPILGHNTVFWYRQTMMQGLELLAYFRNRAPLDDSGMPKDRFSAEMPDATLATLKIQPSEPRDSAVYFCASGLFVGGNAGELFFGEGSRLTVL.

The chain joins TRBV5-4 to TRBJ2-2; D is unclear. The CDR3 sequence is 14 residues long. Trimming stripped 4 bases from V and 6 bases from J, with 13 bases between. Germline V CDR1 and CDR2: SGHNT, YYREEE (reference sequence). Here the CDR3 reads CASSLKNSAGELFF. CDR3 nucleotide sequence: TGTGCCAGCAGCCTCAAAAACAGTGCCGGGGAGCTGTTTTTT.

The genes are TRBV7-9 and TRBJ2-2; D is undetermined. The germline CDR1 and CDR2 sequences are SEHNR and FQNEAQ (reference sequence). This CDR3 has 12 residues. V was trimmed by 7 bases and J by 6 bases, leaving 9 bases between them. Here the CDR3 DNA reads TGTGCCAGCAAGGTAGTCCCCGGGGAGCTGTTTTTT. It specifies CASKVVPGELFF.

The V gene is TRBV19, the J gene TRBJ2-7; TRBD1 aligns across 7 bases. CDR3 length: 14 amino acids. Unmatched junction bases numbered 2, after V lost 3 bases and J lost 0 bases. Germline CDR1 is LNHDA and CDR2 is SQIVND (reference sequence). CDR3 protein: CASSMGTASYEQYF. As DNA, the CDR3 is TGTGCCAGTAGTATGGGGACAGCCTCCTACGAGCAGTACTTC. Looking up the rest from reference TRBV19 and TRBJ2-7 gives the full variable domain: DGGITQSPKYLFRKEGQNVTLSCEQNLNHDAMYWYRQDPGQGLRLIYYSQIVNDFQKGDIAEGYSVSREKKESFPLTVTSAQKNPTAFYLCASSMGTASYEQYFGPGTRLTVT.

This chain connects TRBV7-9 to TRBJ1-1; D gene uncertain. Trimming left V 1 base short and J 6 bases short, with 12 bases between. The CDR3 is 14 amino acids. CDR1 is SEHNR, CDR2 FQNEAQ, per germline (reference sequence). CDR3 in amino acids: CASSLVSGIAEAFF. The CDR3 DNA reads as TGTGCCAGCAGCTTAGTTTCTGGGATCGCTGAAGCTTTCTTT.

CDR3 residues: CASSPWDTSTDTQYF. CDR3 nucleotides: TGTGCCAGCAGCCCTTGGGACACAAGCACAGATACGCAGTATTTT. The rearrangement joins TRBV9 to TRBJ2-3; possibly TRBD1 for D (6 bases). Germline lookup yields CDR1 SGDLS and CDR2 YYNGEE. Trimming removed 4 bases from V and 0 bases from J, with 12 bases in between. The CDR3 is 15 amino acids.

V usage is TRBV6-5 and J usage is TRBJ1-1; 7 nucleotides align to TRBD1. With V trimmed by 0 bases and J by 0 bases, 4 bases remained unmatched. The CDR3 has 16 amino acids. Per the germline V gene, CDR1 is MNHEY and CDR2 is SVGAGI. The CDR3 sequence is CASSYSTGSVNTEAFF. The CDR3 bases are TGTGCCAGCAGTTACTCGACAGGGAGTGTGAACACTGAAGCTTTCTTT.

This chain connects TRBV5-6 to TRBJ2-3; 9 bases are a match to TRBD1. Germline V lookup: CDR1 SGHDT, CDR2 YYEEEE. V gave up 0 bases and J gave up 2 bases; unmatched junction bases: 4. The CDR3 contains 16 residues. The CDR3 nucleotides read TGTGCCAGCAGCTTGGGACAGGGGGTATACACAGATACGCAGTATTTT. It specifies CASSLGQGVYTDTQYF.

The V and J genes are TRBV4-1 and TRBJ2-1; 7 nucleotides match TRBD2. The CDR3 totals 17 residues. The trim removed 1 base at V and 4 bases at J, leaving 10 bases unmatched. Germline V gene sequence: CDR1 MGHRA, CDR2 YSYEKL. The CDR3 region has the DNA TGCGCCAGCAGCCAAGTTTCCGGGGAGGGCCCTTACAATGAGCAGTTCTTC. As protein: CASSQVSGEGPYNEQFF.